This T cell receptor (beta chain) was sequenced in a study of OX40 agonist ivuxolimab in advanced cancers. Across the whole study: A mean age of about 56 years, range about 23 to 80, was recorded, and roughly 80% were male.

General study findings and limits: Certain nonresponding patients likewise had low normalized T-cell clonal expansion. At 0.1 to 3.0 mg/kg and by week 6, CD4+ and CD8+ T cells in the blood had expanded clonally.

Profiling relied on immunoSEQ multiplex PCR, and the TCRdb table lists in-frame clones only, not all of them. This sample carries 90,000 to 150,000 clones, 80% to 90% of them seen once, and the ten largest clones take 0.5% to 0.7%. In the case of this clone: Its antigen is still unknown.

V was trimmed by 0 bases and J by 9 bases, leaving 7 bases between them. This CDR3 has 12 residues. Germline CDR1 MGHDK, CDR2 SYGVNS. The input for sequencing was CD4+ or CD8+ T cells sorted from blood, taken in a trial of the OX40 agonist ivuxolimab. This clonotype was sampled from an adult with an advanced solid tumor such as melanoma, head and neck, liver or kidney cancer. J is TRBJ2-3 and V is TRBV25-1; D gene ambiguous. The CDR3 loop is CASSEYPGTQYF. The CDR3 region has the DNA TGTGCCAGCAGTGAATATCCGGGCACGCAGTATTTT.